The 11 T cell receptor beta chains reported below all come from one sample, sequenced in a study of CD8+ T cells in alopecia areata. Treatment noted: oral pan-JAK inhibitor, 5-10 mg twice daily. Sequencing relied on a cDNA template that was reverse transcribed from extracted RNA. Generated by immunoSEQ multiplex PCR, the TCRdb table keeps only in-frame clones and is missing some. The top ten clones hold 15% of a sample with about 140,000 clones, roughly 54% of them seen once. Sequencing used CD8+ T cells sorted from blood, obtained at week 4, from a patient treated with tofacitinib. The receptors stem from a human donor with alopecia areata.

The chain is built from TRBV27 and TRBJ1-3; TRBD1 matches at 11 bases. Germline loops: CDR1 MNHEY, CDR2 SMNVEV (reference sequence). V dropped 5 bases and J dropped 8; count of bases not matched to a gene: 11. The CDR3 spans 16 residues. The CDR3, as DNA: TGTGCCAGCAGTCCTACTCAGGGACAGGGGGGGGACACCATATATTTT. Amino acids: CASSPTQGQGGDTIYF.

The chain combines TRBV13 with TRBJ2-7; possible D gene TRBD1, 6 bases. CDR3 length equals 14 residues. The V and J ends lost 5 bases and 2 bases respectively, with 13 bases between them. Germline V gene sequence: CDR1 PRHDT, CDR2 FYEKMQ (reference sequence). CDR3 sequence (DNA): TGTGCCAGCAGCGGACAGATCCGAACCTACGAGCAGTACTTC. Protein product: CASSGQIRTYEQYF.

The chain carries TRBV30 and TRBJ1-5; the match to TRBD1 covers 9 bases. After removal of 1 base from V and 6 bases from J, the junction contained 4 bases not matched to a gene. CDR1 GTSNPN and CDR2 SVGIG come from the germline V gene (reference sequence). This CDR3 region has 14 residues. The CDR3 bases are TGTGCCTGGAGTGCGGACAGGGGCTTTCAGCCCCAGCATTTT. Protein sequence: CAWSADRGFQPQHF.

The rearrangement links TRBV6-5 to TRBJ2-7; a possible D gene is TRBD2 (6 bases). Germline V gene sequence: CDR1 MNHEY, CDR2 SVGAGI. Trimming cost V 4 bases and J 3 bases, with 16 bases left between them. CDR3 length: 15 residues. CDR3 DNA sequence: TGTGCCAGCAGTTCAGTCGATGAGGGAGGCTACGAGCAGTACTTC. Translating it yields CASSSVDEGGYEQYF.

V and J are TRBV7-9 and TRBJ1-1, with unresolved D. V gave up 6 bases and J gave up 8 bases, with 13 bases separating them. This CDR3 comprises 12 residues. Germline V gene sequence: CDR1 SEHNR, CDR2 FQNEAQ (reference sequence). The chain's CDR3 is CASRPGPSEAFF. CDR3 coding DNA: TGTGCCAGCAGGCCTGGGCCTTCGGAAGCTTTCTTT.

The chain couples TRBV30 to TRBJ1-5; D is uncertain. V lost 2 bases and J lost 0, with 8 bases in between. This CDR3 region has 14 residues. The germline V gene has CDR1 GTSNPN and CDR2 SVGIG (reference sequence). The CDR3 region is CAWSWENSNQPQHF. The CDR3 DNA sequence: TGTGCCTGGAGTTGGGAGAATAGCAATCAGCCCCAGCATTTT.

A few counts support this clone. The chain couples TRBV7-2 to TRBJ2-3; TRBD1 or TRBD2 may be the D gene (5 bases each). CDR1 is SGHTA, CDR2 FQGNSA, per germline. CDR3 length equals 12 residues. Trimming stripped 3 bases from V and 6 bases from J, with 7 bases between. The CDR3 DNA reads TGTGCCAGCAGCTTCGAGGGGGATACGCAGTATTTT. Encoded protein: CASSFEGDTQYF.

This rearrangement joins TRBV30 to TRBJ2-7; TRBD1 might be the D (5 bases). This CDR3 is built from 15 residues. V lost 0 bases to trimming and J lost 0 bases, with 12 bases between them. Germline lookup yields CDR1 GTSNPN and CDR2 SVGIG (reference sequence). The CDR3 reads CAWSVPQESSYEQYF. As DNA, the CDR3 is TGTGCCTGGAGTGTACCACAGGAAAGCTCCTACGAGCAGTACTTC.

V is TRBV4-3 and J is TRBJ2-3; 11 bases map to TRBD1. V was clipped by 3 bases and J by 6 bases; unmatched bases: 8. The CDR3 spans 16 residues. Germline V gene data show CDR1 as LGHNA and CDR2 as YSLEER. The CDR3 coding sequence is TGCGCCAGCAGCCAGACAGGGACAGGGGGTCGGGATACGCAGTATTTT. The encoded protein is CASSQTGTGGRDTQYF.

This clone came up a few times. This rearrangement joins TRBV7-9 to TRBJ2-6; 7 bases agree with TRBD1. V lost 4 bases, J lost 0 bases, and 12 bases stayed unmatched. The CDR3 loop spans 19 amino acids. Germline loops: CDR1 SEHNR, CDR2 FQNEAQ (reference sequence). The CDR3 DNA is TGTGCCAGCAGCTCTTCATTCGGACAGGTCCTCTCTGGGGCCAACGTCCTGACTTTC. Its translation is CASSSSFGQVLSGANVLTF.

The chain recombines TRBV27 with TRBJ2-3, with 8 bases identical to TRBD1. Germline values: CDR1 MNHEY, CDR2 SMNVEV (reference sequence). This CDR3 region has 14 residues. V lost 4 bases, J lost 4 bases, and 4 bases stayed unmatched. CDR3 amino acids: CASSSDRVPDTQYF. CDR3 sequence (DNA): TGTGCCAGCAGTTCGGACAGGGTCCCAGATACGCAGTATTTT.